Below, 10 T cell receptor beta chains from the same sample are listed, as sequenced in a study of OX40 agonist ivuxolimab in advanced cancers. Libraries were prepared by immunoSEQ multiplex PCR; TCRdb keeps only in-frame clonotypes and omits some of them. The table lists about 76,000 clones, around 87% of them singletons, with under 3% in the top ten. The sample was CD4+ or CD8+ T cells sorted from blood, taken in a trial of the OX40 agonist ivuxolimab. Source of these receptors: an adult with an advanced solid tumor such as melanoma, head and neck, liver or kidney cancer.

The V call is TRBV19, the J call TRBJ1-3; unclear D gene. Trimming left V 6 bases short and J 0 bases short, with 15 bases between. CDR3 length: 16 amino acids. The germline gives CDR1 LNHDA, CDR2 SQIVND (reference sequence). In DNA form, the CDR3 reads TGTGCCAGTAGCAATCGGATCTCCGTCTCTGGAAACACCATATATTTT. It is translated as CASSNRISVSGNTIYF.

This clone was seen only a few times. The rearrangement links TRBV30 to TRBJ1-5; no firm D call. There are 15 residues in the CDR3. Germline V gene lookup returns CDR1 GTSNPN and CDR2 SVGIG (reference sequence). Trimming left V 2 bases short and J 3 bases short, with 14 bases between. The CDR3 here is CAWSLGGNINQPQHF. The CDR3 DNA reads as TGTGCCTGGAGTTTGGGAGGGAATATCAATCAGCCCCAGCATTTT.

V usage is TRBV30 and J usage is TRBJ2-1, with D possibly matching TRBD2 (6 bases). V was clipped by 5 bases and J by 0 bases, with 11 bases between them. There are 14 residues in the CDR3. Germline loops: CDR1 GTSNPN, CDR2 SVGIG (reference sequence). DNA of the CDR3: TGTGCCTGGGGGAGGAGCCGCTCCTACAATGAGCAGTTCTTC. Its translation: CAWGRSRSYNEQFF. The full variable domain, rest sourced from reference TRBV30 and TRBJ2-1, is SQTIHQWPATLVQPVGSPLSLECTVEGTSNPNLYWYRQAAGRGLQLLFYSVGIGQISSEVPQNLSASRPQDRQFILSSKKLLLSDSGFYLCAWGRSRSYNEQFFGPGTRLTVL.

The J gene is TRBJ2-1, the V gene TRBV19; TRBD2 matches at 7 bases. The germline gives CDR1 LNHDA, CDR2 SQIVND (reference sequence). The CDR3 totals 16 residues. V gave up 5 bases and J gave up 8 bases; unmatched junction bases: 15. The CDR3 nucleotides read TGTGCCAGTAGTGCGGGGGTCAAGCAACGTTGGGATGAGCAGTTCTTC. Its protein is CASSAGVKQRWDEQFF.

This chain joins TRBV19 and TRBJ2-4, with 11 bases aligning to TRBD1. Germline V gene sequence: CDR1 LNHDA, CDR2 SQIVND (reference sequence). This CDR3 comprises 22 residues. The V gene end was trimmed by 0 bases and the J gene end by 0 bases; junction bases not matched to a gene: 16. The CDR3 bases are TGTGCCAGTAGTATAGATCGGGACAGGGGGAGTGTAACCAAACTAGCCAAAAACATTCAGTACTTC. Amino acid sequence: CASSIDRDRGSVTKLAKNIQYF.

The chain combines TRBV19 with TRBJ1-1; D is ambiguous. V lost 3 bases, J lost 1 base, and 6 bases lay in between. Germline CDR1 and CDR2: LNHDA and SQIVND (reference sequence). CDR3 length: 13 amino acids. The CDR3 DNA is TGTGCCAGTAGTATTAGAAGGAACACTGAAGCTTTCTTT. It codes for CASSIRRNTEAFF.

The chain links TRBV7-5 to TRBJ2-7; TRBD1, the table's D call, lacks a check against the DNA. TRBV7-5 is annotated as a pseudogene. The CDR3 spans 17 residues. CDR3 sequence: CVRSGLSGTREPYEQYV. CDR3 bases: TGTGTCAGAAGCGGATTATCCGGGACAAGGGAACCCTACGAGCAGTACGTC.

This clone appeared once. The chain has TRBV4-1 and TRBJ2-5; 9 bases agree with TRBD1. Germline V gives CDR1 MGHRA, CDR2 YSYEKL. Trimming cost V 4 bases and J 5 bases; bases outside gene matches: 5. This CDR3 region has 14 residues. The CDR3 sequence is CASSPGQGPETQYF. Written as DNA, the CDR3 is TGCGCCAGCAGCCCCGGACAGGGGCCGGAGACCCAGTACTTC.

The chain links TRBV27 to TRBJ1-5; 8 bases are shared with TRBD1. The V and J ends lost 5 bases and 5 bases, in that order; junction bases with no gene match: 2. The CDR3 length is 13 residues. Per germline, CDR1 MNHEY and CDR2 SMNVEV (reference sequence). The chain's CDR3 is CASSPDRDQPQHF. DNA for the CDR3: TGTGCCAGCAGTCCGGACAGGGATCAGCCCCAGCATTTT.

The CDR3 coding sequence is TGTGCCAGCAGCCAAGTAAGGCGATCTAGCACAGATACGCAGTATTTT. Its protein product is CASSQVRRSSTDTQYF. The V and J genes are TRBV28 and TRBJ2-3; D not resolved. The ends were cut back, 6 bases at V and 0 bases at J, with 16 bases in the middle. Germline CDR1 is MDHEN and CDR2 is SYDVKM. CDR3 length: 16 amino acids.